These 11 T cell receptor beta chains share one sample of origin, sequenced in a study of shared clonotypes between healthy human individuals. The method was immunoSEQ multiplex PCR; TCRdb's version includes in-frame clones alone and lacks a portion of them. The table has about 2.4 million clones, 93% seen once. Sequencing used naive CD4+ T cells from PBMCs. The sample's subset: CD45RA+ positively selected. These receptors all stem from a man between 18 and 35 years old in good health. Some clones in this sample may be carry-over from other donors' samples.

In DNA form, the CDR3 reads TGTGCCAGCAGCCCCATCTTTCGGGGCCCTGCCCCAGATGGACTGTTTTTT. The encoded protein is CASSPIFRGPAPDGLFF. The chain is built from TRBV11-2 and TRBJ1-4, with D possibly being TRBD1 (5 bases). This CDR3 contains 17 residues. Germline CDR1 reads SGHAT; CDR2 reads FQNNGV. Trimming cost V 5 bases and J 13 bases, with 29 bases left between them.

The count of this clone is one. The rearrangement links TRBV27 to TRBJ2-7; D uncertain. The CDR3 loop spans 14 amino acids. V was shortened by 0 bases and J by 3 bases, with 9 bases between the two germline ends. CDR1 MNHEY and CDR2 SMNVEV come from the germline V gene (reference sequence). CDR3: CASSLSIGHYEQYF. In DNA form, the CDR3 reads TGTGCCAGCAGTTTATCGATAGGTCACTACGAGCAGTACTTC.

The chain carries TRBV5-4 and TRBJ1-4, with 11 bases matching TRBD1. The V and J ends lost 4 bases and 3 bases, in that order; junction bases with no gene match: 8. This CDR3 contains 17 residues. The V gene's germline CDR1 is SGHNT and CDR2 YYREEE (reference sequence). The CDR3 loop reads CASSVRTGGASNEKLFF. The CDR3 DNA reads as TGTGCCAGCAGCGTGAGGACAGGGGGCGCGTCTAATGAAAAACTGTTTTTT.

The chain joins TRBV28 to TRBJ2-3, with D tentatively TRBD1 (6 bases). Germline CDR1 MDHEN, CDR2 SYDVKM. The CDR3 has 13 residues. The germline V and J ends were trimmed by 10 bases and 3 bases, with 14 bases remaining between them. CDR3 sequence (DNA): TGTGCCACCAATTTGGGGGCGACAGATACGCAGTATTTT. The encoded protein is CATNLGATDTQYF.

The chain couples TRBV7-8 to TRBJ1-2; D perhaps matches TRBD1 (6 bases). The CDR3 contains 14 residues. The germline V and J ends were trimmed by 7 bases and 4 bases, with 16 bases remaining between them. CDR1 and CDR2 from the germline V gene are SGHVS and FQNEAQ. CDR3 in amino acids: CASTLRGLSYGYTF. The CDR3 DNA follows: TGTGCCAGCACCCTAAGGGGGTTGTCCTATGGCTACACCTTC.

This chain links TRBV5-1 with TRBJ2-2; 9 bases are shared with TRBD2. Germline V gene sequence: CDR1 SGHRS, CDR2 YFSETQ. The CDR3 covers 15 residues. Unmatched junction bases numbered 3, after V lost 0 bases and J lost 6 bases. CDR3 residues: CASSLAAGGPGELFF. The CDR3 DNA reads TGCGCCAGCAGCTTGGCAGCGGGAGGCCCCGGGGAGCTGTTTTTT.

J is TRBJ1-2 and V is TRBV2; the match to TRBD1 covers 9 bases. V gave up 4 bases and J gave up 5 bases; unmatched junction bases: 5. Germline loops: CDR1 SNHLY, CDR2 FYNNEI. The CDR3 totals 14 residues. Written as DNA, the CDR3 is TGTGCCAGCAGTGGGTTTGGGACAGGGTATGGCTACACCTTC. This sequence encodes CASSGFGTGYGYTF.

This chain links TRBV6-1 with TRBJ2-7; D remains unclear. Trimming removed 6 bases at V and 5 bases at J, with 11 bases between. CDR3 length: 12 amino acids. Germline CDR1 reads MNHNS; CDR2 reads SASEGT. The CDR3 protein is CASRATWDEQYF. CDR3 in DNA: TGTGCCAGCAGGGCCACATGGGACGAGCAGTACTTC.

Concerning this clone: Other DNA sequences in this sample translate to the same CDR3. The chain has TRBV28 and TRBJ2-1; D gene uncertain. This CDR3 spans 12 amino acids. Trimming left V 6 bases short and J 4 bases short, with 7 bases between. CDR1 is MDHEN and CDR2 is SYDVKM in the germline V gene. The CDR3 region is CASRGGYNEQFF. CDR3 bases: TGTGCCAGCAGGGGTGGTTACAATGAGCAGTTCTTC.

This clone showed up just once. The gene calls are TRBV9 and TRBJ2-3; 8 bases align to TRBD1. The V segment lost 4 bases and the J segment 5 bases; nucleotides outside the gene matches: 6. The CDR3 covers 14 residues. Germline CDR1 is SGDLS and CDR2 is YYNGEE. CDR3 in amino acids: CASSIRGQEDTQYF. For the CDR3, the DNA is TGTGCCAGCAGCATCAGGGGGCAGGAAGATACGCAGTATTTT.

V is TRBV18 and J is TRBJ2-7; D gene ambiguous. Looked up from germline, CDR1 is KGHSH and CDR2 is LQKENI. Trimming removed 0 bases from V and 2 bases from J, with 8 bases in between. This CDR3 spans 14 amino acids. This chain's CDR3 is CASSPPGITYEQYF. The CDR3 DNA reads as TGTGCCAGCTCACCACCAGGTATAACCTACGAGCAGTACTTC.